The rows below give T cell receptor beta chains drawn from one sample of a study of Graves' ophthalmopathy and Graves' hyperthyroidism. TCRdb recomputed calls from the multiplex PCR reads with MiXCR, one row per CDR3 protein. The table records around 1,200,000 distinct CDR3 sequences, about two fifths of them present only once. Sequencing was done on a sample of peripheral blood or thyroid tissue (not recorded which). These receptors were collected from an adult man with Graves' hyperthyroidism. Both conserved end residues are part of each CDR3. D genes are given only for firm matches. Clone size is stated in some rows and not others, as once, few, many or a class when expanded.

TRBJ1-5	TRBD1	NA	TRBV19	TGTGCCAGTAGTACCTCGGACAGGGTGGGCCAGCCCCAGCATTTT	CASSTSDRVGQPQHF
TRBJ1-6	NA	few	TRBV18	TGTGCCAGCTCAACACAGGGTGCACCCCTCCACTTT	CASSTQGAPLHF
TRBJ1-6	NA	NA	TRBV11-2	TGTGCCAGCAGCTTAATCCTCAGCTCCTATAATTCACCCCTCCACTTT	CASSLILSSYNSPLHF
TRBJ2-5	NA	many	TRBV24-1	TGTGCCACCAGTGATTTGCAACGGGTTAGCGGTATCCAAGAGACCCAGTACTTC	CATSDLQRVSGIQETQYF
TRBJ2-2	TRBD2	NA	TRBV7-2	TGTGCCAGCCCTCGGACTAGCGGGAGGGTCGGGGAGCTGTTTTTT	CASPRTSGRVGELFF
TRBJ2-7	NA	few	TRBV9	TGTGCCAGCAGCGGGGGGACATGGGACGAGCAGTACTTC	CASSGGTWDEQYF
TRBJ1-2	NA	NA	TRBV29-1	TGCAGCAGTTACTGGGACGGGGTACAGGGCTACACCTTC	CSSYWDGVQGYTF
TRBJ1-6	NA	many	TRBV29-1	TGCAGCATATCTTCCGAAGTCGATTCACCCCTCCACTTT	CSISSEVDSPLHF
TRBJ2-6	NA	NA	TRBV5-4	TGTGCCAGCAGCCCATTAACAGGCTCTGGGGCCAACGTCCTGACTTTC	CASSPLTGSGANVLTF
TRBJ2-2	NA	once	TRBV20-1	TGCAGTGCTGGGGAGCGGGGACAGAACACCGGGGAGCTGTTTTTT	CSAGERGQNTGELFF
TRBJ1-2	NA	once	TRBV6-5	TGTGCCAGCCCCTCCCGCAGGGGAGGCTATGGCTACACCTTC	CASPSRRGGYGYTF
TRBJ1-1	TRBD1	NA	TRBV19	TGTGCCAGTAGTGAGAACAGGGGAACTGGAGAAGCTTTCTTT	CASSENRGTGEAFF
TRBJ2-7	NA	few	TRBV5-1	TGCGCCAGCAGCTTGGAATATGCTAGCGACTACGAGCAGTACTTC	CASSLEYASDYEQYF
TRBJ2-7	NA	many	TRBV29-1	TGCAGCGTTGAACAACGGCCAGGGGCCTACGAGCAGTACTTC	CSVEQRPGAYEQYF
TRBJ1-1	NA	NA	TRBV7-9	TGTGCCAGCAGACCAGGGTCGGGAAACACTGAAGCTTTCTTT	CASRPGSGNTEAFF
TRBJ1-3	TRBD1	many	TRBV12-3/TRBV12-4	TGTGCCAGCAGAAAGGGACAGGCCGCTGGAAACACCATATATTTT	CASRKGQAAGNTIYF
TRBJ2-5	NA	NA	TRBV19	TGTGCCAGTAGGGGGAGGGGGTTAGAGACCCAGTACTTC	CASRGRGLETQYF